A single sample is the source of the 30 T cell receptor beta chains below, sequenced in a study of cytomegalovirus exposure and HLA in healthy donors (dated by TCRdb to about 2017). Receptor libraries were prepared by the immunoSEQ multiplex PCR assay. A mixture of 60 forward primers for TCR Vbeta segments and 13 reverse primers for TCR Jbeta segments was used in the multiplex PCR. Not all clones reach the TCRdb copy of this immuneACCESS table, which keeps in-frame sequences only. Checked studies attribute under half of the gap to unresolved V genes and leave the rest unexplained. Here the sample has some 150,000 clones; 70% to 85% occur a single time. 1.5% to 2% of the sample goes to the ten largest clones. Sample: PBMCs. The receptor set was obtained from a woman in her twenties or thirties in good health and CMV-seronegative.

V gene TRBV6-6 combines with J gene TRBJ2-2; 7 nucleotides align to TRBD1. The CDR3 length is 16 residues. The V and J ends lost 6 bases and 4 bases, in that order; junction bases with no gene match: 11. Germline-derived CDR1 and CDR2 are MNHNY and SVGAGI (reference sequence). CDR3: CASRGTTGVRTGELFF. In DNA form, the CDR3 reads TGTGCCAGCAGGGGAACAACAGGGGTCCGCACCGGGGAGCTGTTTTTT.

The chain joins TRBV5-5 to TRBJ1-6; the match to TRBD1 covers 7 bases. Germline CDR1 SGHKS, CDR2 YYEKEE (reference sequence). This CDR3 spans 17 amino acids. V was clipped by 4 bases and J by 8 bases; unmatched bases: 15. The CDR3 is CASSLDPRGTAHSPLHF. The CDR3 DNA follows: TGTGCCAGCAGCCTGGATCCCCGCGGGACAGCTCATTCACCCCTCCACTTT.

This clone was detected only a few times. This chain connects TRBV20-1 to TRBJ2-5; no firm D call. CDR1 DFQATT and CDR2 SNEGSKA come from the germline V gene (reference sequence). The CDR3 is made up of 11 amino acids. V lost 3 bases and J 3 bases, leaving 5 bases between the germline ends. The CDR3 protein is CSASHEETQYF. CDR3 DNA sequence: TGCAGTGCTAGCCATGAAGAGACCCAGTACTTC.

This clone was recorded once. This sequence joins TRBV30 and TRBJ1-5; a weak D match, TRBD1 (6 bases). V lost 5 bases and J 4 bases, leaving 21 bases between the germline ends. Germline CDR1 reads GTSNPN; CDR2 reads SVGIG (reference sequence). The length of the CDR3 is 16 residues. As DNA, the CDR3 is TGTGCCTGGCGGACGGGGGGGCTTCCCTATAATCAGCCCCAGCATTTT. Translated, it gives CAWRTGGLPYNQPQHF.

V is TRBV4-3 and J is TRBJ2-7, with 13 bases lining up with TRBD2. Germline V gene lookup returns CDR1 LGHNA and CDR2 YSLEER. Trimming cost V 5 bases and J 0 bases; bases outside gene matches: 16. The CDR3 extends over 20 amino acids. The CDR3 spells CASSRRLGPGLAGLSYEQYF. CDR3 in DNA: TGCGCCAGCAGCAGGAGGTTAGGACCGGGACTAGCGGGGCTCTCCTACGAGCAGTACTTC.

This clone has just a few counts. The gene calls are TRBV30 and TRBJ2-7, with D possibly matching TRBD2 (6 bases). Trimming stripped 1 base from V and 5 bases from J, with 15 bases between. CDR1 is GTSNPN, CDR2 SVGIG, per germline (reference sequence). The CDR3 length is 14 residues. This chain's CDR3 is CAWSDRRDADEQYF. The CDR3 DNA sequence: TGTGCCTGGAGTGACCGGCGGGACGCGGACGAGCAGTACTTC.

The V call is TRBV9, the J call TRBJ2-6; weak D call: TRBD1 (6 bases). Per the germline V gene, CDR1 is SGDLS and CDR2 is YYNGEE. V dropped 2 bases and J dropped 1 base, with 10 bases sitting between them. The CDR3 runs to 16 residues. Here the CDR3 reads CASSVNRVSGANVLTF. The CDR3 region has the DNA TGTGCCAGCAGCGTCAACAGGGTTTCTGGGGCCAACGTCCTGACTTTC.

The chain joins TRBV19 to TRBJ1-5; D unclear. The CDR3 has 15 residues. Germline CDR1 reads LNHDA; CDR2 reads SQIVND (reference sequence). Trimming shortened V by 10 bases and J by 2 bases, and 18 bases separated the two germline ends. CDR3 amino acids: CAKLREEGGNQPQHF. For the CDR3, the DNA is TGTGCCAAGCTCCGGGAGGAGGGAGGCAATCAGCCCCAGCATTTT.

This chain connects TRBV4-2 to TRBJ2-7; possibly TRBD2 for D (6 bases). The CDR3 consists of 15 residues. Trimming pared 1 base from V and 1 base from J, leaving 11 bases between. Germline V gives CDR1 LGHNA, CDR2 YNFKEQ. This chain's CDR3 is CASSQADGGSYEQYF. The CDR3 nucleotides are TGTGCCAGCAGCCAAGCTGACGGGGGATCCTACGAGCAGTACTTC.

In DNA form, the CDR3 reads TGTGCCAGCAGTATGACAGGGGGCATCTACAATGAGCAGTTCTTC. The encoded protein is CASSMTGGIYNEQFF. This chain links TRBV2 with TRBJ2-1; 10 bases are shared with TRBD1. This CDR3 region has 15 residues. The germline gives CDR1 SNHLY, CDR2 FYNNEI. V trimming: 5 bases; J trimming: 3 bases; junction bases outside the gene matches: 4.

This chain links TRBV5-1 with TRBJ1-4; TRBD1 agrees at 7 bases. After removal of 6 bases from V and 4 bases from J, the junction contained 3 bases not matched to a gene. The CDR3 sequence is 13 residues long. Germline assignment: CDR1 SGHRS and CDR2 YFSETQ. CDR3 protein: CASKDRDNEKLFF. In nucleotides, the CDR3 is TGCGCCAGCAAAGACAGGGATAATGAAAAACTGTTTTTT.

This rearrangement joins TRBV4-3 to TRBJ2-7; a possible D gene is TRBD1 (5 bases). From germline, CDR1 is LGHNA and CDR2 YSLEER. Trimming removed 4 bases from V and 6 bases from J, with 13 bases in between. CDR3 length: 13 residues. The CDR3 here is CASSLSGRAEQYF. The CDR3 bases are TGCGCCAGCAGCCTATCGGGCAGGGCCGAGCAGTACTTC.

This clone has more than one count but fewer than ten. CDR3 sequence (DNA): TGTGCCAGTAGTATAGATCTATCGGACACTGAAGCTTTCTTT. Translating gives CASSIDLSDTEAFF. The rearrangement uses TRBV19 and TRBJ1-1; D uncertain. The CDR3 runs 14 residues. Germline loops: CDR1 LNHDA, CDR2 SQIVND (reference sequence). Trimming removed 0 bases at V and 3 bases at J, with 8 bases between. Together with reference TRBV19 and TRBJ1-1, the CDR3 gives the full variable domain: DGGITQSPKYLFRKEGQNVTLSCEQNLNHDAMYWYRQDPGQGLRLIYYSQIVNDFQKGDIAEGYSVSREKKESFPLTVTSAQKNPTAFYLCASSIDLSDTEAFFGQGTRLTVV.

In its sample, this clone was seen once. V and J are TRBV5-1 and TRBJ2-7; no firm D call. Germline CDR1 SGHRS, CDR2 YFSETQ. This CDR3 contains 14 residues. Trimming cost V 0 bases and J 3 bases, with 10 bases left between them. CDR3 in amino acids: CASSLDEVVYEQYF. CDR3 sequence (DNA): TGCGCCAGCAGCTTGGACGAGGTAGTCTACGAGCAGTACTTC.

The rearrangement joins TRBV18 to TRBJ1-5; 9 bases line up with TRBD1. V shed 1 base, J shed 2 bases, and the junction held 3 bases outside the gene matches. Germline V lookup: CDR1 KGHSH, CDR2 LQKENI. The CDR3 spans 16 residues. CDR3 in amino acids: CASSPQRTGGNQPQHF. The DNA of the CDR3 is TGTGCCAGCTCACCACAAAGGACAGGGGGCAATCAGCCCCAGCATTTT.

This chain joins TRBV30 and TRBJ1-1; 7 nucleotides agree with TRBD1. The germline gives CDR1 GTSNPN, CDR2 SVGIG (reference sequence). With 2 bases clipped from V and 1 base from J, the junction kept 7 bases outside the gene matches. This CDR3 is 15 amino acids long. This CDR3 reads CAWSTLDRTNTEAFF. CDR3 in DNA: TGTGCCTGGAGTACCCTGGACAGGACGAACACTGAAGCTTTCTTT.

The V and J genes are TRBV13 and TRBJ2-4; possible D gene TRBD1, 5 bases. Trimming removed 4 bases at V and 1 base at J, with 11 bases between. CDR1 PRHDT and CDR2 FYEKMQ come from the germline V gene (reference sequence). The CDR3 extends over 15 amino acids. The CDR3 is CASSSAQAAKNIQYF. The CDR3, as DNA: TGTGCCAGCAGCTCAGCACAGGCTGCCAAAAACATTCAGTACTTC.

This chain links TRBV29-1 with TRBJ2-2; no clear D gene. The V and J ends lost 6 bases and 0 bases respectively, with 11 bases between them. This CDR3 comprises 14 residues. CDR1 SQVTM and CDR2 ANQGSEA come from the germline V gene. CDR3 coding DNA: TGCAGCGTGCTAGTGATGGCGAACACCGGGGAGCTGTTTTTT. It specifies CSVLVMANTGELFF.

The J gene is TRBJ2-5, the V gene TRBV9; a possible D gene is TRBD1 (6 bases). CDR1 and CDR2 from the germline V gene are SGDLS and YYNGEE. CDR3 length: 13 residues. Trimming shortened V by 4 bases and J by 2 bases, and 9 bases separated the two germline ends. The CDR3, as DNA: TGTGCCAGCAGCCGAACAGGGCAAGAGACCCAGTACTTC. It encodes CASSRTGQETQYF.

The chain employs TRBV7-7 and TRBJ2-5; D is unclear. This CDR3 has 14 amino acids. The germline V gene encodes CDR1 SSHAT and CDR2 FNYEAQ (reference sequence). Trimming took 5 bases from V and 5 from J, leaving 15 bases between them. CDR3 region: CASSRSGFGETQYF. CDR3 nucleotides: TGTGCCAGCAGCCGCTCTGGTTTCGGTGAGACCCAGTACTTC.

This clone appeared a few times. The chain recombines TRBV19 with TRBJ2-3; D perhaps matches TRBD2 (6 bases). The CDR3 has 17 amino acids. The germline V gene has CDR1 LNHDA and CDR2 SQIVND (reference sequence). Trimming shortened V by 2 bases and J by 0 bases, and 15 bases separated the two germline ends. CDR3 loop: CASSIREKLASTDTQYF. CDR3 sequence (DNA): TGTGCCAGTAGTATAAGGGAGAAACTAGCAAGCACAGATACGCAGTATTTT.

The CDR3 protein is CASSLSATTSTPQHF. Here the CDR3 DNA reads TGTGCCAGTAGTCTTTCGGCTACTACCAGTACGCCCCAGCATTTT. This rearrangement joins TRBV19 to TRBJ1-5; no definite D call. The CDR3 has 15 residues. With 5 bases removed from V and 9 bases from J, the gap between germline ends came to 20 bases. Germline lookup yields CDR1 LNHDA and CDR2 SQIVND (reference sequence). Full variable domain (missing parts from reference TRBV19 and TRBJ1-5): DGGITQSPKYLFRKEGQNVTLSCEQNLNHDAMYWYRQDPGQGLRLIYYSQIVNDFQKGDIAEGYSVSREKKESFPLTVTSAQKNPTAFYLCASSLSATTSTPQHFGDGTRLSIL.

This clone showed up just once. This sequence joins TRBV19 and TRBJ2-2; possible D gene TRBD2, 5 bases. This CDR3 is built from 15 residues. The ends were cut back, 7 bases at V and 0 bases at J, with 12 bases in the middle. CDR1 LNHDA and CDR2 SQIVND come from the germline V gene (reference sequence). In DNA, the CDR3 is TGTGCCAGTATGGGTGGAGGAGCGAACACCGGGGAGCTGTTTTTT. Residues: CASMGGGANTGELFF.

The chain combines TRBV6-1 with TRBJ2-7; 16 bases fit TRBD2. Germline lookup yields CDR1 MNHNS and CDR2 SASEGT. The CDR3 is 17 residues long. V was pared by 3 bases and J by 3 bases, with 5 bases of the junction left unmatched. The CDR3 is CASSDPGLAGGGYEQYF. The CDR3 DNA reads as TGTGCCAGCAGTGACCCGGGACTAGCGGGAGGGGGCTACGAGCAGTACTTC.

This CDR3 is CASSVRERYGYTF. The CDR3 nucleotides read TGTGCCAGCAGCGTACGGGAACGCTATGGCTACACCTTC. The J gene is TRBJ1-2, the V gene TRBV9; the D is unclear. The CDR3 runs 13 residues. Germline V gives CDR1 SGDLS, CDR2 YYNGEE. V lost 1 base and J 4 bases, leaving 8 bases between the germline ends.

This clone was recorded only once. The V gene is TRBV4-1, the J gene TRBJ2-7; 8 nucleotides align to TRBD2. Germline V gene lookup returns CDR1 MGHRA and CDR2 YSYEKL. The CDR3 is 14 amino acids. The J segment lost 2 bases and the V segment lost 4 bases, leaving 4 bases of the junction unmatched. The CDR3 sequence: CASSPTTSAYEQYF. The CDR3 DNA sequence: TGCGCCAGCAGCCCCACGACTAGCGCCTACGAGCAGTACTTC.

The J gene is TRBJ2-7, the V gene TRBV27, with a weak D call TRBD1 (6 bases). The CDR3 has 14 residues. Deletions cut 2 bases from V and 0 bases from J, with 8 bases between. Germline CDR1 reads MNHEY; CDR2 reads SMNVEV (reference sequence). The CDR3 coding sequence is TGTGCCAGCAGTTTAGGACAGTACTCCTACGAGCAGTACTTC. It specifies CASSLGQYSYEQYF.

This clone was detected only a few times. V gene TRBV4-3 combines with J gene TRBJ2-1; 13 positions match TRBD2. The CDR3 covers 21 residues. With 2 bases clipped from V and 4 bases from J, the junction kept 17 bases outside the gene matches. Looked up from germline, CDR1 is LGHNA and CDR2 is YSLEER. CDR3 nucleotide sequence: TGCGCCAGCAGCCAAATTACGCCGGGACTAGCGGGACTTCTAAATTACAATGAGCAGTTCTTC. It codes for CASSQITPGLAGLLNYNEQFF.

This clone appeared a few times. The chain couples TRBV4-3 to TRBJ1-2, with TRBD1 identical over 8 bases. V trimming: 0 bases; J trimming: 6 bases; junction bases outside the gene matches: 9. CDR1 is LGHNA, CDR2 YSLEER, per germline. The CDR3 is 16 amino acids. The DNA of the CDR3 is TGCGCCAGCAGCCAAGATTGGTCCCGGGACAGGAATGGCTACACCTTC. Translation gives CASSQDWSRDRNGYTF.

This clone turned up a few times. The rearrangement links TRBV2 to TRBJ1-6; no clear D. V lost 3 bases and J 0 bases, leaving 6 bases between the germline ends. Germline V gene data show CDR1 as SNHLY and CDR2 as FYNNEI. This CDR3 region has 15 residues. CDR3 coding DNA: TGTGCCAGCAGTGAGAGATCCTCCTATAATTCACCCCTCCACTTT. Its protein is CASSERSSYNSPLHF.